Following are 13 T cell receptor beta chains from one sample sequenced in a study of blood T cell repertoires in COVID-19. Sequencing was performed with immunoSEQ multiplex PCR; in TCRdb, only in-frame clones are kept and a portion is missing. This sample has around 400,000 clones, with around 87% found just once. The sequencing input was peripheral blood. These receptors all come from a woman in her 30s with COVID-19, enrolled during active disease.

The rearrangement uses TRBV4-1 and TRBJ2-7; TRBD1 matches 10 bases. This CDR3 has 15 amino acids. V dropped 1 base and J dropped 3; count of bases not matched to a gene: 3. Germline lookup yields CDR1 MGHRA and CDR2 YSYEKL. The CDR3 DNA reads TGCGCCAGCAGCCAAGTGACAGGGGGCAGCTACGAGCAGTACTTC. It codes for CASSQVTGGSYEQYF.

The chain joins TRBV28 to TRBJ2-5, with 8 nucleotides matching TRBD2. Germline assignment: CDR1 MDHEN and CDR2 SYDVKM. CDR3 length: 15 residues. As DNA, the CDR3 is TGTGCATCACGGGGGGGGGCGGAGCCCCAAGAGACCCAGTACTTC. Translation gives CASRGGAEPQETQYF. Full variable domain (rest looked up from reference TRBV28 and TRBJ2-5): DVKVTQSSRYLVKRTGEKVFLECVQDMDHENMFWYRQDPGLGLRLIYFSYDVKMKEKGDIPEGYSVSREKKERFSLILESASTNQTSMYLCASRGGAEPQETQYFGPGTRLLVL.

This clone was picked up a small number of times. The J gene is TRBJ2-1, the V gene TRBV10-3; TRBD2 might be the D (6 bases). The CDR3 spans 13 residues. Germline lookup yields CDR1 ENHRY and CDR2 SYGVKD. Trimming removed 11 bases from V and 10 bases from J, with 21 bases in between. The CDR3 loop reads CALASEYAEEQFF. CDR3 DNA: TGTGCCCTGGCTAGCGAGTACGCGGAAGAGCAGTTCTTC.

The chain combines TRBV28 with TRBJ2-7; the match to TRBD1 covers 8 bases. The V gene end was trimmed by 7 bases and the J gene end by 5 bases; junction bases not matched to a gene: 19. Germline V gene data show CDR1 as MDHEN and CDR2 as SYDVKM. The CDR3 contains 17 residues. This CDR3 reads CASTKLLRGTGSNEQYF. CDR3 DNA: TGTGCCAGCACCAAACTACTTCGAGGGACAGGTTCAAACGAGCAGTACTTC.

This sequence joins TRBV30 and TRBJ2-1; TRBD2 matches 7 bases. J was trimmed by 0 bases and V by 1 base; bases with no gene match: 12. This CDR3 has 18 residues. Germline assignment: CDR1 GTSNPN and CDR2 SVGIG (reference sequence). CDR3 residues: CAWSASLADGLSYNEQFF. The CDR3 DNA sequence: TGTGCCTGGAGTGCGAGTCTAGCGGATGGGCTCTCCTACAATGAGCAGTTCTTC.

The V gene is TRBV5-1, the J gene TRBJ2-5, with D perhaps TRBD1 (5 bases). Per the germline V gene, CDR1 is SGHRS and CDR2 is YFSETQ. The V and J ends lost 3 bases and 1 base respectively, with 13 bases between them. The length of the CDR3 is 15 residues. In DNA, the CDR3 is TGCGCCAGCAGCTCGAACGTGGACATCCAAGAGACCCAGTACTTC. This sequence encodes CASSSNVDIQETQYF. The full variable domain, its missing parts supplied by reference TRBV5-1 and TRBJ2-5, is KAGVTQTPRYLIKTRGQQVTLSCSPISGHRSVSWYQQTPGQGLQFLFEYFSETQRNKGNFPGRFSGRQFSNSRSEMNVSTLELGDSALYLCASSSNVDIQETQYFGPGTRLLVL.

The V and J genes are TRBV7-3 and TRBJ1-1; no reliable D call. Looked up from germline, CDR1 is SGHTA and CDR2 is FQGTGA. Trimming pared 0 bases from V and 3 bases from J, leaving 8 bases between. CDR3 size: 14 residues. The CDR3 here is CASSLTPGYTEAFF. The CDR3 DNA sequence: TGTGCCAGCAGCTTAACTCCGGGGTACACTGAAGCTTTCTTT.

There are a few counts of this clone. The chain employs TRBV28 and TRBJ2-2; 9 nucleotides line up with TRBD2. Germline trimming cut 5 bases from V and 3 bases from J; bases unmatched to any gene: 10. The CDR3 sequence is 17 residues long. CDR1 is MDHEN and CDR2 is SYDVKM in the germline V gene. This chain's CDR3 is CASSPLRVAGDTGELFF. In nucleotides, the CDR3 is TGTGCCAGCAGTCCCTTGCGGGTAGCGGGAGACACCGGGGAGCTGTTTTTT.

The chain links TRBV7-3 to TRBJ2-5; TRBD2 matches 12 bases. The CDR3 has 16 amino acids. Trimming cost V 0 bases and J 4 bases; bases outside gene matches: 3. The germline CDR1 and CDR2 sequences are SGHTA and FQGTGA. The CDR3 region has the DNA TGTGCCAGCAGCTTAACCCCTAGCGGGAGGGGAGAGACCCAGTACTTC. Its protein is CASSLTPSGRGETQYF.

The rearrangement links TRBV28 to TRBJ2-3; TRBD2 agrees at 9 bases. In germline, CDR1 is MDHEN, CDR2 SYDVKM. V trimming: 6 bases; J trimming: 3 bases; junction bases outside the gene matches: 4. CDR3 length: 14 residues. The CDR3 loop is CASSRAGGTDTQYF. The CDR3 nucleotides read TGTGCCAGCAGCAGGGCGGGAGGGACAGATACGCAGTATTTT.

This clone occurred a few times. V usage is TRBV30 and J usage is TRBJ2-2; a weak D match, TRBD2 (6 bases). Trimming removed 2 bases from V and 7 bases from J, with 11 bases in between. This CDR3 contains 13 residues. CDR1 is GTSNPN and CDR2 is SVGIG in the germline V gene (reference sequence). CDR3 loop: CAWSPTGVGELFF. The CDR3 nucleotides are TGTGCCTGGAGTCCCACGGGGGTCGGGGAGCTGTTTTTT.

This clone was observed a single time. The chain couples TRBV9 to TRBJ2-5; 8 bases match TRBD1. Germline V gene data show CDR1 as SGDLS and CDR2 as YYNGEE. The CDR3 contains 15 residues. V shed 1 base, J shed 8 bases, and the junction held 10 bases outside the gene matches. In nucleotides, the CDR3 is TGTGCCAGCAGCGTATTGGGGGACAGGCCCGGTACCCAGTACTTC. This gives the protein CASSVLGDRPGTQYF. The entire variable domain, with the rest obtained from reference TRBV9 and TRBJ2-5, is as follows: DSGVTQTPKHLITATGQRVTLRCSPRSGDLSVYWYQQSLDQGLQFLIQYYNGEERAKGNILERFSAQQFPDLHSELNLSSLELGDSALYFCASSVLGDRPGTQYFGPGTRLLVL.

V is TRBV5-1 and J is TRBJ1-1, with D unclear. Trimming removed 1 base from V and 3 bases from J, with 4 bases in between. In germline, CDR1 is SGHRS, CDR2 YFSETQ. There are 12 residues in the CDR3. The CDR3 loop is CASSLPDTEAFF. CDR3 DNA sequence: TGCGCCAGCAGCTTGCCGGACACTGAAGCTTTCTTT.